These T cell receptor beta chains were read from a single sample in a study of monozygotic twins with cystic fibrosis. Measured with immunoSEQ multiplex PCR; TCRdb has only the in-frame clones, and not every one. The profile shows about 35,000 clones, just over 65% of them singletons. The sample comprised blood. These receptors were collected from a girl under 18 with cystic fibrosis. Both conserved end residues are part of each CDR3. Fields, in order: V gene, D gene, J gene, clone size, CDR3 DNA, CDR3 protein. D genes are given only for firm matches. Size is stated for part of the rows, as once, few or many counts, or as a class when the clone is expanded.

TRBV7-8	NA	TRBJ2-1	NA	TGTGCCAGCACCAACCGGGGTAGCGCCTACAATGAGCAGTTCTTC	CASTNRGSAYNEQFF
TRBV6-1	NA	TRBJ1-2	once	TGTGCCAGCAGTGAAGAAAACAGAAACTATGGCTACACCTTC	CASSEENRNYGYTF
TRBV5-1	NA	TRBJ2-5	NA	TGCGCCAGCAGCTTGTTCGAGCACGGAGAGACCCAGTACTTC	CASSLFEHGETQYF
TRBV4-3	NA	TRBJ2-1	NA	TGCGCCAGCAGCCAAGATTGGACCCTAGGCAATGAGCAGTTCTTC	CASSQDWTLGNEQFF
TRBV6-5	NA	TRBJ2-5	NA	TGTGCCAGCAGTCGTTCGACTTTACAAGAGACCCAGTACTTC	CASSRSTLQETQYF
TRBV7-8	NA	TRBJ2-7	NA	TGTGCCAGCAGCTTAGGGCTATTAGCTGCCGAGCAGTACTTC	CASSLGLLAAEQYF
TRBV5-4	TRBD2	TRBJ2-7	once	TGTGCCAGCAGAGATAGCGGGCTTAGGGGCTACGAGCAGTACTTC	CASRDSGLRGYEQYF
TRBV19	NA	TRBJ1-2	NA	TGTGCCAGTAGTATAGAGGGGATCGATGGCTACACCTTC	CASSIEGIDGYTF
TRBV9	TRBD1	TRBJ2-7	NA	TGTGCCAGCAGCGCCCGGGACAGGGGGAGTTACGAGCAGTACTTC	CASSARDRGSYEQYF
TRBV5-4	TRBD1	TRBJ2-7	NA	TGTGCCAGCAGCGACGACAGGGCCTACGAGCAGTACTTC	CASSDDRAYEQYF
TRBV13	NA	TRBJ2-3	NA	TGTGCCAGCAGCTTTCGGGGGGCCGGGACAGATACGCAGTATTTT	CASSFRGAGTDTQYF
TRBV9	TRBD1	TRBJ2-2	once	TGTGCCAGCAGCCCTCAGACAGGGTTCAACACCGGGGAGCTGTTTTTT	CASSPQTGFNTGELFF
TRBV12-5	TRBD1	TRBJ1-1	NA	TGTGCTAGTGGTTGGGGACAGGGTTCGGACACTGAAGCTTTCTTT	CASGWGQGSDTEAFF
TRBV15	NA	TRBJ1-1	few	TGTGCCACCAGCAGAGTGCCGGGACACACGCTGAACACTGAAGCTTTCTTT	CATSRVPGHTLNTEAFF
TRBV18	NA	TRBJ2-3	few	TGTGCCAGCTCACCTCAGCAGTCTAGCACAGATACGCAGTATTTT	CASSPQQSSTDTQYF
TRBV5-8	NA	TRBJ1-1	NA	TGTGCCAGCCAGAGCAGGATGAACACTGAAGCTTTCTTT	CASQSRMNTEAFF
TRBV29-1	NA	TRBJ2-5	NA	TGCAGCGTTGGTCAGGAGACCCAGTACTTC	CSVGQETQYF
TRBV6-1	NA	TRBJ2-7	NA	TGTGCCAGCAGAAAGCTCTTCTACGAGCAGTACTTC	CASRKLFYEQYF
TRBV9	NA	TRBJ2-5	NA	TGTGCCAGCAGCGCCTTGCCCCAAGAGACCCAGTACTTC	CASSALPQETQYF
TRBV7-2	TRBD2	TRBJ2-7	NA	TGTGCCAGCAGCCAAATTACCACTAAACTAGCGGGAGCCTACGAGCAGTACTTC	CASSQITTKLAGAYEQYF
TRBV4-3	NA	TRBJ1-4	NA	TGCGCCAGCAGCCAAGATTTGAGAGGGAATGAAAAACTGTTTTTT	CASSQDLRGNEKLFF
TRBV11-2	NA	TRBJ2-7	once	TGTGCCAGCAGCCTACGGACGGACTCTATTTACGAGCAGTACTTC	CASSLRTDSIYEQYF
TRBV4-3	NA	TRBJ1-2	NA	TGCGCCAGCAGCCAAGATCTCACAGGGCCCTCTTTCTATGGCTACACCTTC	CASSQDLTGPSFYGYTF
TRBV19	NA	TRBJ2-6	NA	TGTGCCAGTAGTATCGATACTTTAGGCGCCAACGTCCTGACTTTC	CASSIDTLGANVLTF
TRBV14	TRBD1	TRBJ2-3	once	TGTGCCAGCAGCCAAGGGTTGGGACAGGGTCGGCGCACGCAGTATTTT	CASSQGLGQGRRTQYF
TRBV7-9	NA	TRBJ2-3	NA	TGTGCCAGCAGCCCCCCCTACACAGATACGCAGTATTTT	CASSPPYTDTQYF
TRBV11-2	NA	TRBJ2-3	NA	TGTGCCAGCAGCTTCCGAGGACTACGGGTCGAGGGCACAGATACGCAGTATTTT	CASSFRGLRVEGTDTQYF
TRBV10-3	NA	TRBJ1-5	NA	TGTGCCATCAGTGAGCCAGGGCTGGATCAGCCCCAGCATTTT	CAISEPGLDQPQHF
TRBV6-6	NA	TRBJ2-6	NA	TGTGCCAGCTCTCTGACAGGAGCCTCTGGGGCCAACGTCCTGACTTTC	CASSLTGASGANVLTF
TRBV30	TRBD1	TRBJ1-1	NA	TGTGCCTGGAGTGTGGACAGGGTGGGCAACACTGAAGCTTTCTTT	CAWSVDRVGNTEAFF
TRBV6-6	TRBD1	TRBJ2-7	NA	TGTGCCAGCAGTTACACAGGACAGGGTGAGTTCGAGCAGTACTTC	CASSYTGQGEFEQYF
TRBV11-2	TRBD2	TRBJ2-7	NA	TGTGCCAGCAGCCTAGGACTAGAAGGTGTGCGGGAGCAGTACTTC	CASSLGLEGVREQYF
TRBV11-2	TRBD2	TRBJ2-5	NA	TGTGCCAGCAGCTTAGATTGGGGACTAGCGGGCGGACAAGAGACCCAGTACTTC	CASSLDWGLAGGQETQYF
TRBV5-1	NA	TRBJ2-2	NA	TGCGCCACCCCGTTCACTAGCAAATTTGAAGCCGGGGAGCTGTTTTTT	CATPFTSKFEAGELFF
TRBV29-1	NA	TRBJ2-1	NA	TGCAGCGTAGGGTCCTCCTACAATGAGCAGTTCTTC	CSVGSSYNEQFF
TRBV4-3	NA	TRBJ2-7	NA	TGCGCCAGCAGCCAAGCCGTTCGGGGGTACGAGCAGTACTTC	CASSQAVRGYEQYF
TRBV4-1	NA	TRBJ2-3	NA	TGCGCCAGCAGCCAAGATAGGGGCGGGATTCTGTCCCGGAGTGGTACAGATACGCAGTATTTT	CASSQDRGGILSRSGTDTQYF
TRBV30	NA	TRBJ1-2	NA	TGTGTTTCAGGGTACGATGGCTACACCTTC	CVSGYDGYTF
TRBV4-1	TRBD2	TRBJ2-1	NA	TGCGCCAGCAGCCAAGTCAATTTTAGACTAGCGGGTTACAATGAGCAGTTCTTC	CASSQVNFRLAGYNEQFF
TRBV5-5	TRBD2	TRBJ2-7	NA	TGTGCCAGCAGCTTGGGACTAGCGGGAGGCACGTACGAGCAGTACTTC	CASSLGLAGGTYEQYF
TRBV7-2	NA	TRBJ2-1	NA	TGTGCCAGCAGCCCGTTCGTTGAGCAGTTCTTC	CASSPFVEQFF
TRBV7-7	TRBD2	TRBJ2-1	NA	TGTGCCAGCAGCTTACGGCTAGCGGGGACCCAGAACCACAATGAGCAGTTCTTC	CASSLRLAGTQNHNEQFF
TRBV19	NA	TRBJ1-5	NA	TGTGCCAGTAGTATACAGGGCACAGCCAATCAGCCCCAGCATTTT	CASSIQGTANQPQHF
TRBV5-6	TRBD1	TRBJ1-5	NA	TGTGCCAGCAGCTGGCAGGGGGAGCCCCAGCATTTT	CASSWQGEPQHF
TRBV7-9	TRBD1	TRBJ2-7	once	TGTGCCAGCAGCCACCCTAGGCAGGGGGTACATTCCTACGAGCAGTACTTC	CASSHPRQGVHSYEQYF
TRBV4-3	TRBD2	TRBJ2-1	NA	TGCGCCAGCAGCCCGCTAGCGGGAGGGCTAAACAATGAGCAGTTCTTC	CASSPLAGGLNNEQFF
TRBV27	NA	TRBJ1-2	few	TGTGCCAGCAGTTTATCGGCGGGGTGGAGATACACCTTC	CASSLSAGWRYTF
TRBV4-3	NA	TRBJ2-7	NA	TGCGCCAGCAGCCAAGCCGCAACGCGGGACTCCTACGAGCAGTACTTC	CASSQAATRDSYEQYF